These T cell receptor beta chains were read from a single sample in a study of T cell responses to AZD1222 COVID-19 vaccine. Here immunoSEQ multiplex PCR was the method, and the copy in TCRdb shows in-frame clones only, minus some. The profile shows around 130,000 clones, 88% of them singletons. The material sequenced was peripheral blood, taken on day 0 of AZD1222 vaccination. The receptors were gathered from an adult in good health. The CDR3 runs from the conserved cysteine through the conserved F or W. The order of the fields is V gene, clone size, D gene, J gene, CDR3 DNA, CDR3 protein. The D gene is left open where the match is weak. The size field is filled for only some rows; it gives once, few, many or a size class.

TRBV7-9	few	-	TRBJ1-4	TGTGCCAGCGGCGTTAGGTTGGATGAAAAACTGTTTTTT	CASGVRLDEKLFF
TRBV27	-	-	TRBJ1-1	TGTGCCAGCCGGGGAGCTGGGTCAGACGGCAGGGAAAACACTGAAGCTTTCTTT	CASRGAGSDGRENTEAFF
TRBV28	once	TRBD2	TRBJ2-1	TGTGCCAGCAGTTTCGGGACTAGCGACTACAATGAGCAGTTCTTC	CASSFGTSDYNEQFF
TRBV6-2/TRBV6-3	few	-	TRBJ1-5	TGTGCCAGCAGTTACACCTCGGTCGGGACCAATCAGCCCCAGCATTTT	CASSYTSVGTNQPQHF
TRBV19	-	-	TRBJ1-3	TGTGCCAGTAACGGCGGGACCTTCTCTGGAAACACCATATATTTT	CASNGGTFSGNTIYF
TRBV9	many	-	TRBJ1-6	TGTGCCAGCAGCCCCCAGGTAGGGGTCAATTCACCCCTCCACTTT	CASSPQVGVNSPLHF
TRBV30	-	TRBD1	TRBJ1-5	TGTGCCTGGAGTGCCTTTTCGACAGGGGTGCAGCCCCAGCATTTT	CAWSAFSTGVQPQHF
TRBV5-1	-	-	TRBJ1-1	TGCGCCAGCAGCTTGGGAGGGGCAGGAGGGAAAGGCACTGAAGCTTTCTTT	CASSLGGAGGKGTEAFF
TRBV18	-	-	TRBJ1-2	TGTGCCAGCTCACCACGGTCCACTTATGGCTACACCTTC	CASSPRSTYGYTF
TRBV11-3	few	-	TRBJ2-7	TGTGCCAGCAGCCTAGGACCCAGCTCCTACGAGCAGTACTTC	CASSLGPSSYEQYF
TRBV19	-	-	TRBJ2-3	TGTGCCATCCCGAGACTACTCAGCACAGATACGCAGTATTTT	CAIPRLLSTDTQYF
TRBV28	once	-	TRBJ1-4	TGTGCCAGCAGCCAGGGGCCCTTGGCTGAAAAACTGTTTTTT	CASSQGPLAEKLFF
TRBV6-1	-	-	TRBJ2-1	TGTGCCAGCAGTGAAAACCACCCTCGGGATGAGCAGTTCTTC	CASSENHPRDEQFF
TRBV13	once	-	TRBJ2-1	TGTGCCAGCAGCTTAAACAATGAGCAGTTCTTC	CASSLNNEQFF
TRBV7-9	-	TRBD1	TRBJ1-2	TGTGCCAGCAGCGCGGGACAGATCTATGGCTACACCTTC	CASSAGQIYGYTF